Listed below are T cell receptor beta chains from one sample, sequenced in a study of T cells in Graves' hyperthyroidism and ophthalmopathy. TCRdb recomputed calls from the multiplex PCR reads with MiXCR, one row per CDR3 protein. Of 300,000 to 350,000 distinct CDR3 sequences listed, 15% to 20% are singletons. The specimen sequenced was blood. These receptors were taken from a woman aged 45-65 years with Graves' hyperthyroidism. Both conserved end residues are part of each CDR3. The order of the fields is CDR3 protein, CDR3 DNA, CDR3 length, clone size, V gene, J gene, D gene. A D gene is named only where the DNA matches it firmly. The listing skips clone size in some rows; elsewhere it reads once, few, many or a size class.

cdr3_aa: CASSFAAGEGTQYF
cdr3_nt: TGTGCCAGCAGTTTTGCGGCGGGAGAGGGGACCCAGTACTTC
cdr3_length: 14
clone_size: many
v_call: TRBV28
j_call: TRBJ2-5
d_call: TRBD2

cdr3_aa: CASSTGDQETQYF
cdr3_nt: TGTGCCAGCAGTACAGGGGACCAAGAGACCCAGTACTTC
cdr3_length: 13
clone_size: many
v_call: TRBV12-3/TRBV12-4
j_call: TRBJ2-5
d_call: TRBD1

cdr3_aa: CSVQTEGYGYTF
cdr3_nt: TGCAGCGTCCAGACAGAGGGATATGGCTACACCTTC
cdr3_length: 12
clone_size: few
v_call: TRBV29-1
j_call: TRBJ1-2
d_call: .

cdr3_aa: CASRSAGGNSPLHF
cdr3_nt: TGTGCCAGCAGGTCTGCAGGGGGGAATTCACCCCTCCACTTT
cdr3_length: 14
clone_size: .
v_call: TRBV2
j_call: TRBJ1-6
d_call: TRBD1

cdr3_aa: CASTRDRGLQPQHF
cdr3_nt: TGTGCCAGCACCCGAGACAGGGGGTTACAGCCCCAGCATTTT
cdr3_length: 14
clone_size: once
v_call: TRBV6-1
j_call: TRBJ1-5
d_call: TRBD1

cdr3_aa: CASSELRGADGYTF
cdr3_nt: TGTGCCAGCAGTGAATTAAGGGGAGCCGACGGCTACACCTTC
cdr3_length: 14
clone_size: many
v_call: TRBV6-1
j_call: TRBJ1-2
d_call: .

cdr3_aa: CASSFSPGQGAYEQYF
cdr3_nt: TGTGCCAGCAGCTTTTCTCCGGGACAGGGGGCCTACGAGCAGTACTTC
cdr3_length: 16
clone_size: many
v_call: TRBV5-5
j_call: TRBJ2-7
d_call: TRBD1

cdr3_aa: CASSYSGFNEQFF
cdr3_nt: TGTGCCAGCAGTTATTCGGGTTTCAATGAGCAGTTCTTC
cdr3_length: 13
clone_size: .
v_call: TRBV6-2/TRBV6-3
j_call: TRBJ2-1
d_call: .

cdr3_aa: CASSAGPDRSTDTQYF
cdr3_nt: TGTGCCAGCAGCGCAGGCCCGGACCGGAGCACAGATACGCAGTATTTT
cdr3_length: 16
clone_size: many
v_call: TRBV11-2
j_call: TRBJ2-3
d_call: .

cdr3_aa: CASSYRGEGEAFF
cdr3_nt: TGTGCCAGCAGCTACAGGGGGGAGGGTGAAGCTTTCTTT
cdr3_length: 13
clone_size: many
v_call: TRBV12-3/TRBV12-4
j_call: TRBJ1-1
d_call: TRBD1

cdr3_aa: CASSQASGGGSTDTQYF
cdr3_nt: TGCGCCAGCAGCCAAGCGAGCGGGGGGGGTAGCACAGATACGCAGTATTTT
cdr3_length: 17
clone_size: few
v_call: TRBV4-1
j_call: TRBJ2-3
d_call: TRBD2

cdr3_aa: CASSKGQQTEAFF
cdr3_nt: TGTGCCAGCAGTAAGGGACAGCAAACTGAAGCTTTCTTT
cdr3_length: 13
clone_size: few
v_call: TRBV6-2/TRBV6-3
j_call: TRBJ1-1
d_call: TRBD1

cdr3_aa: CAISESGGRSAEAFF
cdr3_nt: TGTGCCATCAGTGAGTCGGGAGGCAGATCGGCTGAAGCTTTCTTT
cdr3_length: 15
clone_size: few
v_call: TRBV10-3
j_call: TRBJ1-1
d_call: .

cdr3_aa: CASSLEFSTSGDEQFF
cdr3_nt: TGCGCCAGCAGCTTGGAGTTTTCGACTAGCGGGGACGAGCAGTTCTTC
cdr3_length: 16
clone_size: many
v_call: TRBV5-1
j_call: TRBJ2-1
d_call: TRBD2

cdr3_aa: CASRPGTSGNQETQYF
cdr3_nt: TGTGCCAGCAGGCCGGGGACTAGCGGGAACCAAGAGACCCAGTACTTC
cdr3_length: 16
clone_size: once
v_call: TRBV6-1
j_call: TRBJ2-5
d_call: TRBD2

cdr3_aa: CASSETINYGYTF
cdr3_nt: TGTGCCAGCAGCGAGACTATCAACTATGGCTACACCTTC
cdr3_length: 13
clone_size: .
v_call: TRBV2
j_call: TRBJ1-2
d_call: .

cdr3_aa: CASSLAMSGGAEETQYF
cdr3_nt: TGTGCCAGCAGCTTGGCGATGAGCGGGGGGGCCGAAGAGACCCAGTACTTC
cdr3_length: 17
clone_size: few
v_call: TRBV5-8
j_call: TRBJ2-5
d_call: TRBD2

cdr3_aa: CASSQGSGTGEQPQHF
cdr3_nt: TGTGCCAGCAGCCAAGGATCCGGGACAGGGGAACAGCCCCAGCATTTT
cdr3_length: 16
clone_size: .
v_call: TRBV3-1
j_call: TRBJ1-5
d_call: TRBD1

cdr3_aa: CASRDPPEIQGPDYGYTF
cdr3_nt: TGTGCCAGCAGAGACCCCCCCGAGATACAGGGGCCGGACTATGGCTACACCTTC
cdr3_length: 18
clone_size: .
v_call: TRBV6-1
j_call: TRBJ1-2
d_call: TRBD1

cdr3_aa: CASSVATTRGPEAFF
cdr3_nt: TGTGCCAGCAGCGTAGCTACGACGCGGGGGCCCGAAGCTTTCTTT
cdr3_length: 15
clone_size: .
v_call: TRBV9
j_call: TRBJ1-1
d_call: .

cdr3_aa: CASSRISGALSDTQYF
cdr3_nt: TGTGCCAGCTCACGCATTTCGGGGGCTCTATCAGATACGCAGTATTTT
cdr3_length: 16
clone_size: many
v_call: TRBV18
j_call: TRBJ2-3
d_call: .

cdr3_aa: CASSYRTGFTLGSGNTIYF
cdr3_nt: TGTGCCAGCAGCTATCGGACAGGTTTTACCCTCGGTTCTGGAAACACCATATATTTT
cdr3_length: 19
clone_size: .
v_call: TRBV11-2
j_call: TRBJ1-3
d_call: TRBD1

cdr3_aa: CASSSDGGGRRSGNTIYF
cdr3_nt: TGTGCCAGCAGCTCGGATGGTGGGGGGAGGAGATCTGGAAACACCATATATTTT
cdr3_length: 18
clone_size: few
v_call: TRBV7-9
j_call: TRBJ1-3
d_call: .

cdr3_aa: CASSQDPAAQMIQYF
cdr3_nt: TGTGCCAGCAGCCAAGATCCGGCGGCGCAGATGATTCAGTACTTC
cdr3_length: 15
clone_size: many
v_call: TRBV3-1
j_call: TRBJ2-4
d_call: .

cdr3_aa: CASRGPGTLGVDEQFF
cdr3_nt: TGTGCCAGCAGGGGGCCCGGGACTCTCGGGGTGGATGAGCAGTTCTTC
cdr3_length: 16
clone_size: many
v_call: TRBV2
j_call: TRBJ2-1
d_call: .

cdr3_aa: CASSLTTPGVSADTQYF
cdr3_nt: TGTGCCAGCAGTTTAACTACTCCGGGGGTTTCGGCAGATACGCAGTATTTT
cdr3_length: 17
clone_size: many
v_call: TRBV27
j_call: TRBJ2-3
d_call: .

cdr3_aa: CATSPIRGRFVDTQYF
cdr3_nt: TGTGCCACCAGCCCGATCAGGGGGCGGTTTGTAGATACGCAGTATTTT
cdr3_length: 16
clone_size: .
v_call: TRBV15
j_call: TRBJ2-3
d_call: TRBD1

cdr3_aa: CASSLGQNHGYTF
cdr3_nt: TGTGCCAGCAGTTTGGGACAGAACCATGGCTACACCTTC
cdr3_length: 13
clone_size: .
v_call: TRBV6-9
j_call: TRBJ1-2
d_call: TRBD1

cdr3_aa: CASSSTEPSNQPQHF
cdr3_nt: TGTGCCAGCAGCTCGACAGAACCTAGCAATCAGCCCCAGCATTTT
cdr3_length: 15
clone_size: many
v_call: TRBV4-2
j_call: TRBJ1-5
d_call: .

cdr3_aa: CASSLRLAGGLRPDEQFF
cdr3_nt: TGTGCCAGCAGCTTAAGACTAGCGGGAGGGCTTCGACCGGATGAGCAGTTCTTC
cdr3_length: 18
clone_size: .
v_call: TRBV7-2
j_call: TRBJ2-1
d_call: TRBD2

cdr3_aa: CASSPGAYEQYF
cdr3_nt: TGTGCCAGCAGCCCAGGGGCCTACGAGCAGTACTTC
cdr3_length: 12
clone_size: many
v_call: TRBV11-2
j_call: TRBJ2-7
d_call: .

cdr3_aa: CSAHHLAGGSIEQFF
cdr3_nt: TGCAGTGCCCACCATCTAGCGGGAGGGTCGATTGAGCAGTTCTTC
cdr3_length: 15
clone_size: many
v_call: TRBV20-1
j_call: TRBJ2-1
d_call: TRBD2

cdr3_aa: CASSSKGGGDIQYF
cdr3_nt: TGTGCCAGCAGCTCTAAGGGGGGGGGCGACATTCAGTACTTC
cdr3_length: 14
clone_size: .
v_call: TRBV7-9
j_call: TRBJ2-4
d_call: .

cdr3_aa: CSARGGHLSNEQFF
cdr3_nt: TGCAGTGCTAGGGGAGGGCATCTTTCCAATGAGCAGTTCTTC
cdr3_length: 14
clone_size: .
v_call: TRBV20-1
j_call: TRBJ2-1
d_call: TRBD2

cdr3_aa: CAWSVGAGTTDTQYF
cdr3_nt: TGTGCCTGGAGCGTAGGCGCAGGGACTACAGATACGCAGTATTTT
cdr3_length: 15
clone_size: few
v_call: TRBV30
j_call: TRBJ2-3
d_call: .

cdr3_aa: CATGGLAGGYNEQFF
cdr3_nt: TGTGCCACCGGTGGACTAGCGGGAGGTTACAATGAGCAGTTCTTC
cdr3_length: 15
clone_size: few
v_call: TRBV24-1
j_call: TRBJ2-1
d_call: TRBD2